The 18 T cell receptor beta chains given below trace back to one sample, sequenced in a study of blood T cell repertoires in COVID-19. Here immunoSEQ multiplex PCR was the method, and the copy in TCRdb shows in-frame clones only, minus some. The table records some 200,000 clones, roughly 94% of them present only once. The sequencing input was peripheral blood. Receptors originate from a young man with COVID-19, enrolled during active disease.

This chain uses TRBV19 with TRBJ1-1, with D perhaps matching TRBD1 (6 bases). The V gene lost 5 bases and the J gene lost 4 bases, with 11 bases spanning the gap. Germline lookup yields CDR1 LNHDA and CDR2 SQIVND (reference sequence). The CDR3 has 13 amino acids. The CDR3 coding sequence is TGTGCCAGTAGTCCTGGACAGATCACTGAAGCTTTCTTT. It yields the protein CASSPGQITEAFF. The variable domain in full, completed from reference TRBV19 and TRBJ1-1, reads DGGITQSPKYLFRKEGQNVTLSCEQNLNHDAMYWYRQDPGQGLRLIYYSQIVNDFQKGDIAEGYSVSREKKESFPLTVTSAQKNPTAFYLCASSPGQITEAFFGQGTRLTVV.

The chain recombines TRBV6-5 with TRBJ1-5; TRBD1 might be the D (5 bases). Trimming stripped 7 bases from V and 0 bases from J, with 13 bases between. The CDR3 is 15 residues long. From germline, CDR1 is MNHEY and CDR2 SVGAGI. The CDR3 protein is CASNSPGGSNQPQHF. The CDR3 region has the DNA TGTGCCAGCAACTCCCCCGGGGGTAGCAATCAGCCCCAGCATTTT.

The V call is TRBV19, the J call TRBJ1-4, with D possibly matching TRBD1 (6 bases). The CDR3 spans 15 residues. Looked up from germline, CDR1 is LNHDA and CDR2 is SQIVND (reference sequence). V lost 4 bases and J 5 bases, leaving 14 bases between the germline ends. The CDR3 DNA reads TGTGCCAGTAGTACCAACGGACAGCACAATGAAAAACTGTTTTTT. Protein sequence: CASSTNGQHNEKLFF.

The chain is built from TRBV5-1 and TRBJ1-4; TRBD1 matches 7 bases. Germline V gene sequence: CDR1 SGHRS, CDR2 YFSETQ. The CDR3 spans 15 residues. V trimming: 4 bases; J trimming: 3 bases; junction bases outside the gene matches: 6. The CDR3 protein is CASSLETGANEKLFF. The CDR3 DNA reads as TGCGCCAGCAGCCTTGAAACAGGGGCTAATGAAAAACTGTTTTTT.

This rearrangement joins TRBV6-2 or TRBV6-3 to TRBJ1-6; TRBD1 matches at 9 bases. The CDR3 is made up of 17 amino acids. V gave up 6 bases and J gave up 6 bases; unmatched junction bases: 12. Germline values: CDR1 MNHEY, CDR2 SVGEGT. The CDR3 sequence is CASSPIQGALSNSPLHF. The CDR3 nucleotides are TGTGCCAGCAGCCCTATACAGGGGGCTCTATCTAATTCACCCCTCCACTTT.

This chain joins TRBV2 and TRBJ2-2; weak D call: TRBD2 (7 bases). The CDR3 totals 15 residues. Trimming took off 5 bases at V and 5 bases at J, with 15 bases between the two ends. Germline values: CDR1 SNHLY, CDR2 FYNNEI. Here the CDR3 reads CASSHEGGHTGELFF. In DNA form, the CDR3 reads TGTGCCAGCAGTCACGAGGGGGGGCATACCGGGGAGCTGTTTTTT.

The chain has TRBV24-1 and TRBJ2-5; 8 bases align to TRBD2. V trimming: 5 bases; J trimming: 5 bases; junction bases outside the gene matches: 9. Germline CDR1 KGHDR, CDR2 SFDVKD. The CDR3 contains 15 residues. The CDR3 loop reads CATSVTRGGRETQYF. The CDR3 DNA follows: TGTGCCACCAGTGTCACCCGGGGGGGCCGGGAGACCCAGTACTTC.

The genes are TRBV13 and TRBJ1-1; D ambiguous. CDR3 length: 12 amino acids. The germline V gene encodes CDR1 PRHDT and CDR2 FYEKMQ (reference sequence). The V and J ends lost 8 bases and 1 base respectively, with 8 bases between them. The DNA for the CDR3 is TGTGCCAGCGGGGAGGGGAACACTGAAGCTTTCTTT. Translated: CASGEGNTEAFF.

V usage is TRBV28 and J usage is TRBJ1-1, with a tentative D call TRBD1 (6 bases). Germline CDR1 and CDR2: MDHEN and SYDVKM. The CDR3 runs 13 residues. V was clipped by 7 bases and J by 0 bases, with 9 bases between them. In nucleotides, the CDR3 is TGTGCCAGCATCGGACAGTTGAACACTGAAGCTTTCTTT. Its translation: CASIGQLNTEAFF.

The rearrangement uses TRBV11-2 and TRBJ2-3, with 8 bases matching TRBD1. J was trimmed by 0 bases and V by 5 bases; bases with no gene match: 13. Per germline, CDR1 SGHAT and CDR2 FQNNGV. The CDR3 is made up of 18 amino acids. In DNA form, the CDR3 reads TGTGCCAGCAGCACTACAGGGGGGACAGGCCTAAGCACAGATACGCAGTATTTT. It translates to CASSTTGGTGLSTDTQYF.

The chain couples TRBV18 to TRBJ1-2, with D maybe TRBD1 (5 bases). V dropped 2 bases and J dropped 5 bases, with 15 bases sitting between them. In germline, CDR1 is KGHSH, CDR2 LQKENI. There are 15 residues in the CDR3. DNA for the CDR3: TGTGCCAGCTCACCATATCAGGGTATGGAGTATGGCTACACCTTC. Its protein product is CASSPYQGMEYGYTF.

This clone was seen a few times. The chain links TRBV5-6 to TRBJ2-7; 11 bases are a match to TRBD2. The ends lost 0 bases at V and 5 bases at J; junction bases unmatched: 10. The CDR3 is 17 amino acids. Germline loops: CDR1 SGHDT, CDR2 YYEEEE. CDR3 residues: CASSLVGLAVPSHEQYF. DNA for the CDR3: TGTGCCAGCAGCTTGGTGGGACTAGCGGTACCTAGCCACGAGCAGTACTTC.

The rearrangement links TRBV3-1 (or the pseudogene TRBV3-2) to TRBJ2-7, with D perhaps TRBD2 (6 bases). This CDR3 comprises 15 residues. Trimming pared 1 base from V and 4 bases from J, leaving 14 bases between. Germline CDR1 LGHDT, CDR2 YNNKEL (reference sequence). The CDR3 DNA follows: TGTGCCAGCAGCCAAGCTCGTGTCGGGGGTTACGAGCAGTACTTC. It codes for CASSQARVGGYEQYF.

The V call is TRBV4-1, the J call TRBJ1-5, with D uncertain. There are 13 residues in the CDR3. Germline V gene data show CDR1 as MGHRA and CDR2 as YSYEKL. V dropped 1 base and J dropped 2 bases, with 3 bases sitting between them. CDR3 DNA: TGCGCCAGCAGCCAAGCAGGCAATCAGCCCCAGCATTTT. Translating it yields CASSQAGNQPQHF.

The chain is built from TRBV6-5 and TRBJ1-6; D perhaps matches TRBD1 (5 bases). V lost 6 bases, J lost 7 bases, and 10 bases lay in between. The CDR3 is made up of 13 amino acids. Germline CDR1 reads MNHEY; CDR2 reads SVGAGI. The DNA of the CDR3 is TGTGCCAGCAGCCCAGGGAGGAATTCACCCCTCCACTTT. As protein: CASSPGRNSPLHF.

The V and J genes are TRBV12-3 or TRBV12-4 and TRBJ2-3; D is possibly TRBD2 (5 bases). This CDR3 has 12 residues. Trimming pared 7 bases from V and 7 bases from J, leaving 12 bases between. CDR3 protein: CASTQEGYTQYF. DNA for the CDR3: TGTGCCAGCACCCAAGAGGGATATACGCAGTATTTT.

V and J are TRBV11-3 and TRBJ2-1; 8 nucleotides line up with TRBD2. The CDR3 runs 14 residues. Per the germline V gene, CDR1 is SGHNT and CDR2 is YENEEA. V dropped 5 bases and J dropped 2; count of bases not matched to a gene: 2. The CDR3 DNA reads TGTGCCAGCAGCCCGGGACTAGCCTACAATGAGCAGTTCTTC. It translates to CASSPGLAYNEQFF. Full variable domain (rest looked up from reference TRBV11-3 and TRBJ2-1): EAGVVQSPRYKIIEKKQPVAFWCNPISGHNTLYWYLQNLGQGPELLIRYENEEAVDDSQLPKDRFSAERLKGVDSTLKIQPAELGDSAVYLCASSPGLAYNEQFFGPGTRLTVL.

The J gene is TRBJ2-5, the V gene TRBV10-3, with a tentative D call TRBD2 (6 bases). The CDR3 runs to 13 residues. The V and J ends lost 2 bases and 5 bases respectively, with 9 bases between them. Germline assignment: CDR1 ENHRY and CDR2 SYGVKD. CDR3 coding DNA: TGTGCCATCAGTGAGGTAGCGGTGGAGACCCAGTACTTC. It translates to CAISEVAVETQYF.